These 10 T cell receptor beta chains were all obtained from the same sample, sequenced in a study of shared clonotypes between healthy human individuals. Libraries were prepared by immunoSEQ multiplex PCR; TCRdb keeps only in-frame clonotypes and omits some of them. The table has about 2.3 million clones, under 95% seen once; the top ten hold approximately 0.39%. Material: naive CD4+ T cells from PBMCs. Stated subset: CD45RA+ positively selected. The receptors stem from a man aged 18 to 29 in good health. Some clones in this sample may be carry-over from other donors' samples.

CDR3 sequence (DNA): TGTGCCAGCAGCTTAGTGACCCAATCCTACGAGCAGTACTTC. As protein: CASSLVTQSYEQYF. The chain recombines TRBV7-2 with TRBJ2-7; no reliable D call. The CDR3 is 14 residues long. V was shortened by 1 base and J by 1 base, with 8 bases between the two germline ends. The germline V gene encodes CDR1 SGHTA and CDR2 FQGNSA.

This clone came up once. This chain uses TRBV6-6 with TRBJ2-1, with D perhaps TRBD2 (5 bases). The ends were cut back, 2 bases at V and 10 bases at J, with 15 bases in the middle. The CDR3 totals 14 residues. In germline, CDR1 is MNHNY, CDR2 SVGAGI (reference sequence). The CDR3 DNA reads TGTGCCAGCAGTTACGGCGGGTCGAGGTACGAGCAGTTCTTC. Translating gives CASSYGGSRYEQFF.

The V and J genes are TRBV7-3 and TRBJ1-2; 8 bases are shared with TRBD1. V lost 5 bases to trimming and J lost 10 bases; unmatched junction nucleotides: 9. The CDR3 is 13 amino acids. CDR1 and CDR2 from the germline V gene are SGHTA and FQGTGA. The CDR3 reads CASSLDRGPTYTF. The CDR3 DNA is TGTGCCAGCAGCCTAGACAGGGGCCCGACCTACACCTTC.

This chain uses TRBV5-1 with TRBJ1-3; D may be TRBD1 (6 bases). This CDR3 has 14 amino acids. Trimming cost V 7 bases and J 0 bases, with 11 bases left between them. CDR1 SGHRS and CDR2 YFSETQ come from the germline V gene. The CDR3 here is CASRRGNSGNTIYF. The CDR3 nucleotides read TGCGCCAGCCGCAGGGGTAACTCTGGAAACACCATATATTTT.

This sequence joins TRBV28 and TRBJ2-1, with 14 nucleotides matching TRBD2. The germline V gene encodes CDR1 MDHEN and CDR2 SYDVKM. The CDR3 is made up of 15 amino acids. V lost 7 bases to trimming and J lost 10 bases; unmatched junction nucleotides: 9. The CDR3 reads CASTSGLAGGREQFF. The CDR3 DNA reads TGTGCCAGCACCAGTGGACTAGCGGGGGGACGGGAGCAGTTCTTC.

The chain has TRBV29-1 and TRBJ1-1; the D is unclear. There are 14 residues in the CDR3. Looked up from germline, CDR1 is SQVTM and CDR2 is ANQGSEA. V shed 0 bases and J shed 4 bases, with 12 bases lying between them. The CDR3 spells CSVEDHLGRTEAFF. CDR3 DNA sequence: TGCAGCGTTGAAGATCATTTAGGGCGCACTGAAGCTTTCTTT.

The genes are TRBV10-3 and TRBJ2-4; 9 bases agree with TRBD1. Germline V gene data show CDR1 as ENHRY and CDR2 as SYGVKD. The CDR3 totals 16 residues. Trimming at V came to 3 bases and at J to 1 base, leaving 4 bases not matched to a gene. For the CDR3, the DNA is TGTGCCATCAGTGATTCGGGACAGGGTGCCAAAAACATTCAGTACTTC. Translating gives CAISDSGQGAKNIQYF.

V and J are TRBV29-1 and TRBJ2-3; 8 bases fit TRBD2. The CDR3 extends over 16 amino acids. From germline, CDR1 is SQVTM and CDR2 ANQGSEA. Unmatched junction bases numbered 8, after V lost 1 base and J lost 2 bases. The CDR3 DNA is TGCAGCGTTGAAGGAGGAGCGGGAGTCACCACAGATACGCAGTATTTT. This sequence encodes CSVEGGAGVTTDTQYF.

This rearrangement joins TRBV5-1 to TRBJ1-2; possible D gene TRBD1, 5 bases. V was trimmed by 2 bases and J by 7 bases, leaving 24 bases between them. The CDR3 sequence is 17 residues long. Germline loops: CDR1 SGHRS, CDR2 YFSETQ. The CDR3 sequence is CASSLIVNGGRDGGYTF. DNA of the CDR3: TGCGCCAGCAGCTTAATCGTTAATGGGGGACGGGACGGTGGCTACACCTTC.

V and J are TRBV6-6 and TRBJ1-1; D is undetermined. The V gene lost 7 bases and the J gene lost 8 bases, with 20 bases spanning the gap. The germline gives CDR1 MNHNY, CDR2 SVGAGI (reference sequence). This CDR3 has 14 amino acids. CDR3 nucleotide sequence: TGTGCCAGCACCAACATGGGTCGGACGACGGAAGCTTTCTTT. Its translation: CASTNMGRTTEAFF.